These 5 T cell receptor beta chains were sequenced from one sample in a study of blood T cell repertoires in COVID-19. Measured with immunoSEQ multiplex PCR; TCRdb has only the in-frame clones, and not every one. The sample has about 49,000 clones, 65% to 90% seen once. The sequenced material came from peripheral blood. These receptor sequences come from an older woman with acute or convalescent COVID-19.

The rearrangement uses TRBV11-2 and TRBJ2-1; D may be TRBD2 (6 bases). The germline CDR1 and CDR2 sequences are SGHAT and FQNNGV. This CDR3 contains 15 residues. V was trimmed by 1 base and J by 2 bases, leaving 9 bases between them. The chain's CDR3 is CASSLAPSAYNEQFF. The CDR3 DNA follows: TGTGCCAGCAGCTTAGCCCCTAGCGCCTACAATGAGCAGTTCTTC.

This clone was found a few times. The rearrangement links TRBV18 to TRBJ2-7; D possibly corresponds to TRBD2 (5 bases). In germline, CDR1 is KGHSH, CDR2 LQKENI. The CDR3 is made up of 15 amino acids. With 3 bases removed from V and 6 bases from J, the gap between germline ends came to 18 bases. This CDR3 reads CASSPTSLAPGEQYF. The CDR3 DNA reads TGTGCCAGCTCACCGACCTCTCTAGCACCCGGCGAGCAGTACTTC.

V gene TRBV12-5 combines with J gene TRBJ2-3, with D tentatively TRBD2 (5 bases). The CDR3 extends over 17 amino acids. Germline assignment: CDR1 LGHNT and CDR2 FRNRAP. V lost 0 bases and J 10 bases, leaving 23 bases between the germline ends. The CDR3 reads CASGLVPADTRVFSQYF. The CDR3 DNA reads as TGTGCTAGTGGTTTGGTTCCAGCGGATACAAGGGTATTTTCGCAGTATTTT.

J is TRBJ1-5 and V is TRBV27; 7 bases are a match to TRBD1. CDR1 MNHEY and CDR2 SMNVEV come from the germline V gene (reference sequence). V shed 5 bases, J shed 11 bases, and the junction held 12 bases outside the gene matches. CDR3 length: 14 amino acids. This CDR3 reads CASSAKTDRDAQHF. CDR3 coding DNA: TGTGCCAGCAGTGCAAAAACCGACAGGGATGCCCAGCATTTT.

This clone was counted a few times. The chain has TRBV4-1 and TRBJ1-1; the match to TRBD1 covers 7 bases. The V gene's germline CDR1 is MGHRA and CDR2 YSYEKL. V was clipped by 0 bases and J by 3 bases; unmatched bases: 4. This CDR3 has 15 amino acids. The CDR3 coding sequence is TGCGCCAGCAGCCAAGAGACAGGGCTACACACTGAAGCTTTCTTT. Translating it yields CASSQETGLHTEAFF.